This T cell receptor beta chain was recovered during a study of shared clonotypes between healthy human individuals. It was CD45RO-negative cells, positively selected for CCR7, that made up naive CD8 cells, with terminally differentiated effector memory CD45RA+ cells excluded. The protocol was immunoSEQ multiplex PCR, while the TCRdb copy is restricted to in-frame clones and leaves out a portion. The sample lists 600,000 or so clones, roughly 98% occurring once. The V gene lost 1 base and the J gene lost 0 bases, with 14 bases spanning the gap. Germline CDR1 is MNHNS and CDR2 is SASEGT. The CDR3 loop spans 17 amino acids.

Sequencing was carried out using naive CD8+ T cells sorted from blood. The gene calls are TRBV6-1 and TRBJ2-3; tentative D call: TRBD2 (5 bases). This clonotype originated in a man aged 25 to 40 in good health. The CDR3 is CASSEDRGLASTDTQYF. CDR3 DNA: TGTGCCAGCAGTGAAGACCGGGGTTTGGCTAGCACAGATACGCAGTATTTT.